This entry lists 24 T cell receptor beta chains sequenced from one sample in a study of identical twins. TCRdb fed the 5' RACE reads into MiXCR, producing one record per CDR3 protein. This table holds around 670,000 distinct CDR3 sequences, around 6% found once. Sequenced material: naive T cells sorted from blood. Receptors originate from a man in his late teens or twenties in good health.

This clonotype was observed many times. The DNA for the CDR3 is TGCAGCGTTACTCCAAAGAATTCTTACGAGCAGTACTTC. Translating it yields CSVTPKNSYEQYF. The gene calls are TRBV29-1 and TRBJ2-7, with D unresolved. Germline CDR1 and CDR2: SQVTM and ANQGSEA. The V end lost 5 bases, the J end lost 4 bases, and 15 bases lay between the germline ends. The CDR3 covers 13 residues.

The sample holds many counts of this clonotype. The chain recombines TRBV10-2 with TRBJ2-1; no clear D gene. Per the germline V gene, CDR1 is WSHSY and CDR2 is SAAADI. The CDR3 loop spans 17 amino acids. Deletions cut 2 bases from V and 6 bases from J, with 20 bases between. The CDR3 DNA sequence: TGCGCCAGCAGTGAGACCCGGGCCACCCCGAAGGGCAATGAGCAGTTCTTC. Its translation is CASSETRATPKGNEQFF.

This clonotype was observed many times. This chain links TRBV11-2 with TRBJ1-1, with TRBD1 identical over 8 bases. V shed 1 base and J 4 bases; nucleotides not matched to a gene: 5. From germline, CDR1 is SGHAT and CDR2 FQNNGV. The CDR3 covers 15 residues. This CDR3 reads CASSLAGGSGTEAFF. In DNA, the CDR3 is TGTGCCAGCAGCTTAGCAGGGGGCTCGGGCACTGAAGCTTTCTTT.

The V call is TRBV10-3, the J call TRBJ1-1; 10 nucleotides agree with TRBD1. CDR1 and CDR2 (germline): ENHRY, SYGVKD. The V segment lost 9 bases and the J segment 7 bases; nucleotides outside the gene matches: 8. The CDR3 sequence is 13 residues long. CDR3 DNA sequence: TGTGCCATTAGCTCCGACAGGGGGCTTGAAGCTTTCTTT. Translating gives CAISSDRGLEAFF.

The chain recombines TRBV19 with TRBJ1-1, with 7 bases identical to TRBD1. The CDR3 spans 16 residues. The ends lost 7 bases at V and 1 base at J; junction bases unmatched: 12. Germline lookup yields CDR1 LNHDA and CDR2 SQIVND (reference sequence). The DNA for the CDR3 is TGTGCCAGTAATCGGGACAGCATTTCCCGGAACACTGAAGCTTTCTTT. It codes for CASNRDSISRNTEAFF.

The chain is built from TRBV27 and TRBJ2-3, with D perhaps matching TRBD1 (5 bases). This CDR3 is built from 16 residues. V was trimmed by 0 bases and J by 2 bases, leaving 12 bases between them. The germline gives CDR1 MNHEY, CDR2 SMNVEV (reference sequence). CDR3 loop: CASSLSRQTFTDTQYF. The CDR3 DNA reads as TGTGCCAGCAGTTTATCCCGACAGACCTTCACAGATACGCAGTATTTT.

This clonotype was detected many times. In DNA, the CDR3 is TGTGCCAGCAGTTCCATGGACAGCCAGAATCAGCCCCAGCATTTT. This sequence encodes CASSSMDSQNQPQHF. This rearrangement joins TRBV12-3 or TRBV12-4 to TRBJ1-5; a weak D match, TRBD1 (6 bases). The CDR3 extends over 15 amino acids. The V end was cut by 4 bases, the J end by 4 bases, with 14 bases between.

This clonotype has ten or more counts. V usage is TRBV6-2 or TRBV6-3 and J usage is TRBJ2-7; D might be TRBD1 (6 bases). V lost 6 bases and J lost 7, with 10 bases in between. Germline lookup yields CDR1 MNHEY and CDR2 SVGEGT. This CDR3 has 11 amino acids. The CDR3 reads CASSQGREQYF. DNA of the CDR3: TGTGCCAGCAGCCAGGGGCGAGAGCAGTACTTC.

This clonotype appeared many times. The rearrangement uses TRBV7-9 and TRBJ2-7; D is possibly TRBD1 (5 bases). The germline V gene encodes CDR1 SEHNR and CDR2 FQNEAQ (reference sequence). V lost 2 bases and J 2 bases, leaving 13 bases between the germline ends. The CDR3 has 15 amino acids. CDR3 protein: CASSLIRRATYEQYF. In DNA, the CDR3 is TGTGCCAGCAGCTTAATTCGCAGGGCGACCTACGAGCAGTACTTC.

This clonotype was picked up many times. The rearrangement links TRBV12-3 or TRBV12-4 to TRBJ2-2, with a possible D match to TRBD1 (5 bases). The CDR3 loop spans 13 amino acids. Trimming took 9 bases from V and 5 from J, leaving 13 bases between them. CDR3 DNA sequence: TGTGCCAGTACTGGGGCCCCAACCGGGGAGCTGTTTTTT. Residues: CASTGAPTGELFF.

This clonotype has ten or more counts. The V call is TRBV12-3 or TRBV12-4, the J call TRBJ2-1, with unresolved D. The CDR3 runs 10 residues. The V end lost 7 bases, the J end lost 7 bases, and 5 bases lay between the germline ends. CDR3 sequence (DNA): TGTGCCAGCATGAAGAATGAGCAGTTCTTC. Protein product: CASMKNEQFF.

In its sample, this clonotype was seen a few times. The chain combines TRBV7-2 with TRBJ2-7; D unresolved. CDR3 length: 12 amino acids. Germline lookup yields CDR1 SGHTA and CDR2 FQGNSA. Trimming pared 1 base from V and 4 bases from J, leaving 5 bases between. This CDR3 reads CASSLVLYEQYF. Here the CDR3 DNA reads TGTGCCAGCAGCTTAGTGTTGTACGAGCAGTACTTC.

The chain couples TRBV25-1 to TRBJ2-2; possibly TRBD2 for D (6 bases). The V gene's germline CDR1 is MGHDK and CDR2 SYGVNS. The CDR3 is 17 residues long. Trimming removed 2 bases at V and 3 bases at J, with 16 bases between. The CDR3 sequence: CASSEVGGSLYTGELFF. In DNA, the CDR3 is TGTGCCAGCAGTGAAGTGGGGGGTAGTTTGTACACCGGGGAGCTGTTTTTT. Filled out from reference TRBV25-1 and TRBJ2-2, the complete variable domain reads EADIYQTPRYLVIGTGKKITLECSQTMGHDKMYWYQQDPGMELHLIHYSYGVNSTEKGDLSSESTVSRIRTEHFPLTLESARPSHTSQYLCASSEVGGSLYTGELFFGEGSRLTVL.

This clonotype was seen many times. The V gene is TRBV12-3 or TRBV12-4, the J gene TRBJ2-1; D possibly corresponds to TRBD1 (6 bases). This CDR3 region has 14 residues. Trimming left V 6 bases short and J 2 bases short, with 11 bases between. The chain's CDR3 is CASRETGTYNEQFF. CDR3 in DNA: TGTGCCAGCAGGGAGACAGGCACCTACAATGAGCAGTTCTTC.

The CDR3 DNA reads TGTGCCAGCAGGAGCACACTTAATCAGCCCCAGCATTTT. Translation: CASRSTLNQPQHF. This chain uses TRBV2 with TRBJ1-5; no clear D gene. Trimming took off 6 bases at V and 4 bases at J, with 10 bases between the two ends. This CDR3 has 13 amino acids. Per the germline V gene, CDR1 is SNHLY and CDR2 is FYNNEI. Full variable domain (missing parts from reference TRBV2 and TRBJ1-5): EPEVTQTPSHQVTQMGQEVILRCVPISNHLYFYWYRQILGQKVEFLVSFYNNEISEKSEIFDDQFSVERPDGSNFTLKIRSTKLEDSAMYFCASRSTLNQPQHFGDGTRLSIL.

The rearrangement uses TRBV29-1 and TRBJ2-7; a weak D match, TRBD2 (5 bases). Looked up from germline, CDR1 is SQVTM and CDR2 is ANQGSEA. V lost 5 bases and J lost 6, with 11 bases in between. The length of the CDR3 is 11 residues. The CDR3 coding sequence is TGCAGCGTTCAGAGCGGACCCGAGCAGTACGTC. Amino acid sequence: CSVQSGPEQYV.

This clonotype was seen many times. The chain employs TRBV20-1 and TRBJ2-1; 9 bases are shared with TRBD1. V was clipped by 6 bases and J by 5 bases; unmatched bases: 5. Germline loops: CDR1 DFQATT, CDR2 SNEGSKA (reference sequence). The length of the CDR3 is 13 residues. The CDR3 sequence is CSAGTGIHNEQFF. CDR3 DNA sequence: TGCAGTGCCGGGACAGGGATCCACAATGAGCAGTTCTTC.

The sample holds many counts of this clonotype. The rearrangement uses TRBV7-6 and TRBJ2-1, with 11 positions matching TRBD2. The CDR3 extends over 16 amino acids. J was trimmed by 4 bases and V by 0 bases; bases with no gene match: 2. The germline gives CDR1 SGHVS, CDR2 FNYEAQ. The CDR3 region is CASSLATSGDYNEQFF. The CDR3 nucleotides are TGTGCCAGCAGCTTAGCGACTAGCGGGGATTACAATGAGCAGTTCTTC.

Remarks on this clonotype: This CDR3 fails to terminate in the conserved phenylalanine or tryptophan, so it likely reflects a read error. CDR3: CASRGLTMYNEQFC. The CDR3 bases are TGTGCCAGCAGAGGACTAACGATGTACAATGAGCAGTTCTGC. This rearrangement joins TRBV27 to TRBJ2-1; D perhaps matches TRBD2 (6 bases). The CDR3 loop spans 14 amino acids. Trimming left V 6 bases short and J 4 bases short, with 13 bases between. The germline gives CDR1 MNHEY, CDR2 SMNVEV (reference sequence).

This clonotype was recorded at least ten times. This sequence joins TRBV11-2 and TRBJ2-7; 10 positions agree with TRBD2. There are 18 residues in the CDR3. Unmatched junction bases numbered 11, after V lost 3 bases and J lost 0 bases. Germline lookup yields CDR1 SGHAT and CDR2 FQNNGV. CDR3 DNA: TGTGCCAGCAGCTTTAGGGCACTAGCGGGGAGGAGCTCCTACGAGCAGTACTTC. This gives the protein CASSFRALAGRSSYEQYF.

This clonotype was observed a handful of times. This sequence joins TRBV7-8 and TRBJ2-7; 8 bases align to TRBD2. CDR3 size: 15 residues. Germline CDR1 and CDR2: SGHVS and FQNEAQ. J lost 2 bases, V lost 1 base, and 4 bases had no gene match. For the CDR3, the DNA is TGTGCCAGCAGCTTAGGACGGGGGGGGGCCTACGAGCAGTACGTC. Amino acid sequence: CASSLGRGGAYEQYV.

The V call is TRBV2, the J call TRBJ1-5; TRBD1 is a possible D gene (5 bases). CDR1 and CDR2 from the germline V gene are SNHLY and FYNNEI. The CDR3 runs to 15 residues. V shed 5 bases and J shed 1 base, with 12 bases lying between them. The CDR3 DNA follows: TGTGCCAGCAGTTCGGGGGTTGTGAGCAATCAGCCCCAGCATTTT. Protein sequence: CASSSGVVSNQPQHF.

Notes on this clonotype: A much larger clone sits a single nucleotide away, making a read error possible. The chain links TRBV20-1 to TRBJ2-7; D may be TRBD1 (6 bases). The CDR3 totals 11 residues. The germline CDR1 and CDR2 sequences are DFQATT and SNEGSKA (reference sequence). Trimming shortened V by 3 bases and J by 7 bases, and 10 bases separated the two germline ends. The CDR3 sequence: CSASRTGEQYV. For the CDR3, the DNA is TGCAGTGCTAGTAGAACAGGGGAGCAGTACGTC.

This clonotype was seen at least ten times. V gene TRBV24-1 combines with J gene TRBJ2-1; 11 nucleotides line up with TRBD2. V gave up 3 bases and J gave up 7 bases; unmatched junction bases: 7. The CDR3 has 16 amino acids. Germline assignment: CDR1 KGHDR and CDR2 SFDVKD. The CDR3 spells CATSDLLAGGRNEQFF. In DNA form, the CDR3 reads TGTGCCACCAGTGATCTCCTAGCGGGAGGCCGGAATGAGCAGTTCTTC.